Below, 13 T cell receptor beta chains from the same sample are listed, as sequenced in a study of T cell responses to AZD1222 COVID-19 vaccine. The protocol was immunoSEQ multiplex PCR, while the TCRdb copy is restricted to in-frame clones and leaves out a portion. The sample comprises 150,000 to 200,000 clones, around nine tenths of which are singletons, and approximately 2.9% rests with the top ten. This specimen was peripheral blood, taken on day 0 of AZD1222 vaccination. The source of these receptors is an adult in good health.

This chain uses TRBV7-2 with TRBJ1-3; D call uncertain. V lost 4 bases and J 6 bases, leaving 10 bases between the germline ends. The CDR3 extends over 13 amino acids. Per the germline V gene, CDR1 is SGHTA and CDR2 is FQGNSA. In nucleotides, the CDR3 is TGTGCCAGCAGCTCCGGACGGGAAAACACCATATATTTT. It translates to CASSSGRENTIYF.

This sequence joins TRBV7-9 and TRBJ1-1; tentatively, D is TRBD1 (6 bases). V lost 4 bases and J lost 3, with 12 bases in between. The CDR3 totals 14 residues. Germline V gene sequence: CDR1 SEHNR, CDR2 FQNEAQ (reference sequence). The CDR3: CASSWTEGYTEAFF. For the CDR3, the DNA is TGTGCCAGCAGCTGGACAGAGGGGTACACTGAAGCTTTCTTT.

The chain couples TRBV5-1 to TRBJ1-1, with TRBD1 as a possible D gene (5 bases). The CDR3 runs to 13 residues. V was shortened by 4 bases and J by 1 base, with 8 bases between the two germline ends. Germline lookup yields CDR1 SGHRS and CDR2 YFSETQ. CDR3 sequence reads: CASSPQGNTEAFF. The CDR3 DNA reads TGCGCCAGCAGCCCTCAGGGGAACACTGAAGCTTTCTTT.

V usage is TRBV25-1 and J usage is TRBJ2-2, with D perhaps being TRBD1 or TRBD2 (5 bases each). The CDR3 extends over 14 amino acids. The germline CDR1 and CDR2 sequences are MGHDK and SYGVNS. Trimming cost V 2 bases and J 4 bases, with 8 bases left between them. As DNA, the CDR3 is TGTGCCAGCAGTGAAAGGGGACCCACCGGGGAGCTGTTTTTT. Protein sequence: CASSERGPTGELFF.

V is TRBV5-1 and J is TRBJ1-2; perhaps TRBD1 as D (5 bases). The germline V and J ends were trimmed by 4 bases and 0 bases, with 7 bases remaining between them. Germline V gene data show CDR1 as SGHRS and CDR2 as YFSETQ. CDR3 length: 13 amino acids. The CDR3 sequence: CASSPGTNYGYTF. CDR3 nucleotides: TGCGCCAGCAGCCCAGGGACTAACTATGGCTACACCTTC.

The chain uses TRBV5-1 and TRBJ2-3; D is possibly TRBD1 or TRBD2 (5 bases each). Looked up from germline, CDR1 is SGHRS and CDR2 is YFSETQ. V gave up 4 bases and J gave up 0 bases, with 9 bases separating them. The CDR3 sequence is 14 residues long. CDR3 sequence: CASSRDHSTDTQYF. The CDR3 bases are TGCGCCAGCAGCCGGGACCATAGCACAGATACGCAGTATTTT.

The chain carries TRBV30 and TRBJ1-2; D is undetermined. There are 14 residues in the CDR3. From germline, CDR1 is GTSNPN and CDR2 SVGIG (reference sequence). V lost 4 bases and J lost 8, with 20 bases in between. The CDR3 sequence is CAWTSPLTFPGYTF. The CDR3 DNA reads as TGTGCCTGGACCAGCCCCCTAACGTTCCCCGGCTACACCTTC.

The chain employs TRBV3-1 (or the pseudogene TRBV3-2) and TRBJ1-1; D may be TRBD1 (5 bases). Germline V lookup: CDR1 LGHDT, CDR2 YNNKEL (reference sequence). V gave up 3 bases and J gave up 8 bases, with 10 bases separating them. There are 12 residues in the CDR3. CDR3 loop: CASSHPGGEAFF. CDR3 sequence (DNA): TGTGCCAGCAGCCACCCTGGGGGAGAAGCTTTCTTT.

The chain joins TRBV7-2 to TRBJ1-5; D is uncertain. This CDR3 contains 13 residues. CDR1 and CDR2 (germline): SGHTA, FQGNSA. V was shortened by 1 base and J by 4 bases, with 5 bases between the two germline ends. As DNA, the CDR3 is TGTGCCAGCAGCTTAGGACTAAATCAGCCCCAGCATTTT. Its protein is CASSLGLNQPQHF.

The CDR3 DNA reads as TGCGCCAGCAGCCAAGATCTCGATTCACCCCTCCACTTT. Its translation is CASSQDLDSPLHF. The chain joins TRBV4-1 to TRBJ1-6; D is uncertain. V shed 0 bases and J shed 8 bases, with 5 bases lying between them. CDR1 is MGHRA and CDR2 is YSYEKL in the germline V gene. The CDR3 extends over 13 amino acids.

The V and J genes are TRBV5-5 and TRBJ1-5; the D gene is possibly TRBD1 (6 bases). The CDR3 totals 16 residues. V shed 4 bases and J shed 0 bases, with 14 bases lying between them. Germline V CDR1 and CDR2: SGHKS, YYEKEE (reference sequence). The CDR3 DNA reads as TGTGCCAGCAGCCCGACCGGAGGGGGTAGCAATCAGCCCCAGCATTTT. It encodes CASSPTGGGSNQPQHF.

The chain recombines TRBV9 with TRBJ2-3; TRBD2 matches 7 bases. The CDR3 covers 18 residues. Germline CDR1 is SGDLS and CDR2 is YYNGEE. V dropped 0 bases and J dropped 4; count of bases not matched to a gene: 14. The CDR3 sequence: CASSVVPTGGANPDTQYF. The DNA of the CDR3 is TGTGCCAGCAGCGTAGTCCCCACGGGGGGAGCCAATCCAGATACGCAGTATTTT.

The chain uses TRBV4-2 and TRBJ1-2; D gene unclear. CDR1 is LGHNA, CDR2 YNFKEQ, per germline. V was trimmed by 2 bases and J by 7 bases, leaving 14 bases between them. This CDR3 has 14 residues. CDR3 nucleotides: TGTGCCAGCAGCCAACCCAATTTAAAGGCTGGCTACACCTTC. Protein sequence: CASSQPNLKAGYTF.